What follows describes a single T cell receptor beta chain. This sample was included in a study of blood T cell repertoires in COVID-19. Looking at the study overall: Sources were T cells, B-cell-depleted T cells, or PBMCs; the material itself was cDNA or gDNA.

Germline values: CDR1 LGHDT, CDR2 YNNKEL (reference sequence). The CDR3 is 14 amino acids. The V and J ends lost 5 bases and 7 bases, in that order; junction bases with no gene match: 5. In the authors' methods: Estimation of nucleated cell counts relied on the amplification of reference gene primers. Only in-frame clones appear in the TCRdb table, and some are missing; sequencing was by immunoSEQ multiplex PCR. V, J and clone size derive from that table, while D and trimming were established from the DNA sequence. Counted here are just over 90,000 clones, about 90% occurring once; the ten biggest clones make up roughly 1.5%.

Sequencing was carried out using peripheral blood. The receptor's source is a human donor with active COVID-19. The donor label of this sample is uncertain. This sequence joins TRBV3-1 (or the pseudogene TRBV3-2) and TRBJ1-4, with TRBD1 identical over 9 bases. CDR3 sequence: CASSSDRGAEKLFF. In DNA, the CDR3 is TGTGCCAGCAGCTCAGACAGGGGGGCTGAAAAACTGTTTTTT.